This T cell receptor (beta chain) is drawn from a study of shared clonotypes between healthy human individuals. Germline assignment: CDR1 LNHDA and CDR2 SQIVND (reference sequence). This CDR3 spans 12 amino acids. The V end lost 4 bases, the J end lost 5 bases, and 6 bases lay between the germline ends. This clone was detected ten times or more. Different DNA sequences within this sample yield the same CDR3. Each sorted subset replicate got 200 ng genomic DNA, tens of thousands of genomes. Only in-frame clones appear in the TCRdb table, and some are missing; sequencing was by immunoSEQ multiplex PCR. Of roughly 1 million clones in the sample, around 76% were seen once.

The sequencing input was memory CD4+ T cells sorted from blood. As for subset: CD45RA-negative fraction. The chain employs TRBV19 and TRBJ2-1, with D hard to call. The clonotype originates from a man aged 18 to 30 in good health. CDR3 residues: CASSRGDNEQFF. The CDR3 nucleotides are TGTGCCAGTAGTAGGGGTGACAATGAGCAGTTCTTC.